The 17 T cell receptor beta chains given below trace back to one sample, sequenced in a study of spatial heterogeneity in lung cancer. Study-level findings and limits: The study found that expanded intratumoral alpha and beta TCR counts tracked tumor mutation counts.

The time point denotes: sample taken at primary tumor resection. TCRdb recomputed calls from the 5' RACE reads with MiXCR, one row per CDR3 protein. The profile covers 5,100 or so distinct CDR3 sequences, with roughly 7.4% appearing a single time and 35% to 50% taken by the ten largest. The antigens for these receptors are not known. Sequencing used lung tumor tissue, obtained at surgery. Source of these receptors: a male donor with early-stage non-small cell lung cancer.

This clonotype turned up a few times. V gene TRBV29-1 combines with J gene TRBJ2-3, with 11 bases fitting TRBD1. V was pared by 7 bases and J by 6 bases, with 12 bases of the junction left unmatched. This CDR3 region has 15 residues. Germline CDR1 reads SQVTM; CDR2 reads ANQGSEA. CDR3 in DNA: TGCAGCGCCGACCGGACAGGGGGCTCACTGGATACGCAGTATTTT. Residues: CSADRTGGSLDTQYF.

The sample holds a few counts of this clonotype. The rearrangement uses TRBV11-2 and TRBJ1-4; 7 bases are shared with TRBD1. The V and J ends lost 5 bases and 7 bases, in that order; junction bases with no gene match: 13. The CDR3 has 16 amino acids. In germline, CDR1 is SGHAT, CDR2 FQNNGV. CDR3 loop: CASSPTPQGGSEKLFF. The CDR3 DNA is TGTGCCAGCAGCCCCACCCCGCAGGGGGGCAGTGAAAAACTGTTTTTT. The full variable domain, completed using reference TRBV11-2 and TRBJ1-4, is EAGVAQSPRYKIIEKRQSVAFWCNPISGHATLYWYQQILGQGPKLLIQFQNNGVVDDSQLPKDRFSAERLKGVDSTLKIQPAKLEDSAVYLCASSPTPQGGSEKLFFGSGTQLSVL.

This clonotype was counted between two and nine times. V gene TRBV5-1 combines with J gene TRBJ2-1; 9 positions agree with TRBD2. This CDR3 comprises 14 residues. Germline trimming cut 2 bases from V and 8 bases from J; bases unmatched to any gene: 5. The V gene's germline CDR1 is SGHRS and CDR2 YFSETQ. The CDR3: CASSLALAGDEQFF. The CDR3 DNA sequence: TGCGCCAGCAGCTTAGCGTTAGCGGGAGATGAGCAGTTCTTC.

At least ten counts were recorded for this clonotype. The CDR3, as DNA: TGTGCCAGCAGCTCCCAGGTGCTTGAAGGTCTCGAGCAGTACTTC. It is translated as CASSSQVLEGLEQYF. The V and J genes are TRBV7-8 and TRBJ2-7; D gene uncertain. The CDR3 is 15 residues long. Germline values: CDR1 SGHVS, CDR2 FQNEAQ. V dropped 4 bases and J dropped 6 bases, with 19 bases sitting between them.

This clonotype is classed as medium-sized. This chain connects TRBV5-4 to TRBJ2-1; D is perhaps TRBD2 (6 bases). V was trimmed by 0 bases and J by 8 bases, leaving 18 bases between them. CDR1 and CDR2 (germline): SGHNT, YYREEE (reference sequence). The CDR3 loop spans 16 amino acids. CDR3 sequence reads: CASSLAVGGPQHEQFF. The DNA of the CDR3 is TGTGCCAGCAGCTTGGCCGTCGGGGGACCTCAACATGAGCAGTTCTTC. The full variable domain, rest sourced from reference TRBV5-4 and TRBJ2-1, is ETGVTQSPTHLIKTRGQQVTLRCSSQSGHNTVSWYQQALGQGPQFIFQYYREEENGRGNFPPRFSGLQFPNYSSELNVNALELDDSALYLCASSLAVGGPQHEQFFGPGTRLTVL.

This clonotype appeared a few times. This chain connects TRBV29-1 to TRBJ2-1, with D unclear. Germline V CDR1 and CDR2: SQVTM, ANQGSEA. This CDR3 is built from 14 residues. V lost 3 bases to trimming and J lost 2 bases, with 11 bases between them. The CDR3 is CSVETPSAYNEQFF. CDR3 in DNA: TGCAGCGTTGAGACTCCATCGGCCTACAATGAGCAGTTCTTC.

This clonotype occurred many times. The V call is TRBV28, the J call TRBJ2-4; D is possibly TRBD2 (6 bases). The CDR3 runs 20 residues. Germline V gives CDR1 MDHEN, CDR2 SYDVKM. Trimming took off 8 bases at V and 2 bases at J, with 31 bases between the two ends. CDR3 residues: CASPPSSAPWVEISKNIQYF. Written as DNA, the CDR3 is TGTGCCAGCCCGCCCTCTAGCGCTCCCTGGGTCGAAATCTCCAAAAACATTCAGTACTTC.

This clonotype rates as medium-sized. The J gene is TRBJ2-7, the V gene TRBV18; 14 positions match TRBD2. CDR1 and CDR2 from the germline V gene are KGHSH and LQKENI. V shed 8 bases, J shed 8 bases, and the junction held 17 bases outside the gene matches. The CDR3 loop spans 17 amino acids. The CDR3 nucleotides are TGTGCCAGCACTGAAACGGGACTAGCGGGGGCCTCCGGGCAGCAGTACTTC. It specifies CASTETGLAGASGQQYF.

The rearrangement joins TRBV2 to TRBJ2-5, with 11 positions matching TRBD2. V lost 4 bases and J lost 5; bases outside the gene matches: 9. The CDR3 contains 16 residues. Germline V gene lookup returns CDR1 SNHLY and CDR2 FYNNEI. Here the CDR3 reads CASSAGSGRAFETQYF. The CDR3 DNA sequence: TGTGCCAGCAGTGCGGGTAGCGGGAGGGCCTTCGAGACCCAGTACTTC.

The chain uses TRBV7-9 and TRBJ2-7, with TRBD1 matching over 7 bases. Germline V gene sequence: CDR1 SEHNR, CDR2 FQNEAQ (reference sequence). V was pared by 5 bases and J by 3 bases, with 4 bases of the junction left unmatched. This CDR3 has 13 amino acids. The CDR3 reads CASSGRQGYEQYF. The CDR3, as DNA: TGTGCCAGCAGCGGACGACAGGGCTACGAGCAGTACTTC.

A few counts support this clonotype. V and J are TRBV13 and TRBJ2-2; 12 nucleotides line up with TRBD1. Germline CDR1 is PRHDT and CDR2 is FYEKMQ (reference sequence). J was trimmed by 5 bases and V by 4 bases; bases with no gene match: 2. This CDR3 is 15 amino acids long. The CDR3 is CASSSGQGATGELFF. The CDR3 bases are TGTGCCAGCAGCTCGGGACAGGGGGCGACCGGGGAGCTGTTTTTT.

Judged by abundance, this clonotype is medium-sized (0.01 to 0.1%). The chain is built from TRBV7-3 and TRBJ1-1, with D possibly matching TRBD1 (5 bases). The germline V and J ends were trimmed by 5 bases and 7 bases, with 17 bases remaining between them. CDR1 is SGHTA and CDR2 is FQGTGA in the germline V gene. There are 14 residues in the CDR3. As DNA, the CDR3 is TGTGCCAGCAGCCCAGGCGCAGGGATGGTTGAAGCTTTCTTT. It codes for CASSPGAGMVEAFF.

This clonotype was seen many times. The chain uses TRBV24-1 and TRBJ2-3; 11 bases agree with TRBD2. V lost 2 bases and J lost 5; bases outside the gene matches: 14. Looked up from germline, CDR1 is KGHDR and CDR2 is SFDVKD. The CDR3 spans 19 residues. The CDR3 DNA follows: TGTGCCACCAGTGATTCGGGCCTAGCGGGGGGAAGTCGTAGAGATACGCAGTATTTT. It encodes CATSDSGLAGGSRRDTQYF.

Comments on this clonotype: It may be a read error: a sequence one base away is much more abundant. CDR3 protein: CVSSFGGVTGELFF. CDR3 nucleotides: TGCGTCAGCAGCTTTGGAGGGGTCACCGGGGAGCTGTTTTTT. V and J are TRBV5-1 and TRBJ2-2; TRBD2 is a possible D gene (6 bases). Germline V gives CDR1 SGHRS, CDR2 YFSETQ. CDR3 length: 14 residues.

This clonotype has only a few counts. V gene TRBV5-1 combines with J gene TRBJ1-2, with unresolved D. Trimming stripped 0 bases from V and 0 bases from J, with 6 bases between. The CDR3 loop spans 14 amino acids. Germline V gene data show CDR1 as SGHRS and CDR2 as YFSETQ. CDR3: CASSLESPNYGYTF. Written as DNA, the CDR3 is TGCGCCAGCAGCTTGGAAAGTCCTAACTATGGCTACACCTTC.

The table lists this clonotype with many counts. The chain has TRBV5-1 and TRBJ1-2; the match to TRBD1 covers 7 bases. The CDR3 runs 15 residues. Trimming removed 2 bases from V and 0 bases from J; junction bases left unmatched: 4. CDR1 SGHRS and CDR2 YFSETQ come from the germline V gene. As DNA, the CDR3 is TGCGCCAGCAGCTTCGGGACAGTACCTAACTATGGCTACACCTTC. Translating it yields CASSFGTVPNYGYTF.

This clonotype came up a few times. The rearrangement joins TRBV18 to TRBJ2-7; TRBD2 aligns across 7 bases. There are 12 residues in the CDR3. Looked up from germline, CDR1 is KGHSH and CDR2 is LQKENI. The junction had 4 bases not matched to a gene; V was cut back by 6 bases and J by 5 bases. Written as DNA, the CDR3 is TGTGCCAGCTCGCCCCGGGAGGACGAGCAGTACTTC. This codes for CASSPREDEQYF. Drawing the rest from reference TRBV18 and TRBJ2-7, the complete variable domain is NAGVMQNPRHLVRRRGQEARLRCSPMKGHSHVYWYRQLPEEGLKFMVYLQKENIIDESGMPKERFSAEFPKEGPSILRIQQVVRGDSAAYFCASSPREDEQYFGPGTRLTVT.